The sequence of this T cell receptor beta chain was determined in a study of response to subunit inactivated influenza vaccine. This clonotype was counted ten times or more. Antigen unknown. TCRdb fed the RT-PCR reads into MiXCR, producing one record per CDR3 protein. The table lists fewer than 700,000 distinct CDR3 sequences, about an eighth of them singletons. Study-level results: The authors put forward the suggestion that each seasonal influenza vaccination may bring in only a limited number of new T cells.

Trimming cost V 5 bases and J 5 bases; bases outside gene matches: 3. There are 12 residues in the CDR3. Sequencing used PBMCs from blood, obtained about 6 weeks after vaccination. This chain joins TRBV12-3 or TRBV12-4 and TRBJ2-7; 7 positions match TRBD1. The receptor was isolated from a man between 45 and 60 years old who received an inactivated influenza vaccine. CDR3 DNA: TGTGCCAGCAGTCCGACAGGGAACGAGCAGTACTTC. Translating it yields CASSPTGNEQYF.